This paragraph covers one T cell receptor beta chain sequence. As yet, its antigen is unknown. Germline lookup yields CDR1 LGHNA and CDR2 YSLEER. The CDR3 extends over 17 amino acids. Trimming removed 1 base at V and 3 bases at J, with 18 bases between. This entry comes from a study of cytomegalovirus exposure and HLA in healthy donors. The study, taken as a whole, reports: Sequencing likely caused a cluster of highly shared sequence variants. In a later analysis, TCR beta V- and J-gene trimming was associated with a missense DCLRE1C variant. The records held CMV serostatus as the only immune exposure information.

This PCR relied on a set of 60 Vbeta primers and 13 Jbeta primers. TCRdb keeps only in-frame clones here, not all; method: immunoSEQ multiplex PCR. The sample yields roughly 140,000 clones, around three quarters seen once. The receptor was isolated from a man aged 35-49 years in good health and CMV-seropositive. Sequencing was done on a sample of PBMCs. The chain recombines TRBV4-3 with TRBJ1-1; D is uncertain. The CDR3 bases are TGCGCCAGCAGCCAAGTCGCACTTTTGCCGGTAGACACTGAAGCTTTCTTT. It yields the protein CASSQVALLPVDTEAFF.